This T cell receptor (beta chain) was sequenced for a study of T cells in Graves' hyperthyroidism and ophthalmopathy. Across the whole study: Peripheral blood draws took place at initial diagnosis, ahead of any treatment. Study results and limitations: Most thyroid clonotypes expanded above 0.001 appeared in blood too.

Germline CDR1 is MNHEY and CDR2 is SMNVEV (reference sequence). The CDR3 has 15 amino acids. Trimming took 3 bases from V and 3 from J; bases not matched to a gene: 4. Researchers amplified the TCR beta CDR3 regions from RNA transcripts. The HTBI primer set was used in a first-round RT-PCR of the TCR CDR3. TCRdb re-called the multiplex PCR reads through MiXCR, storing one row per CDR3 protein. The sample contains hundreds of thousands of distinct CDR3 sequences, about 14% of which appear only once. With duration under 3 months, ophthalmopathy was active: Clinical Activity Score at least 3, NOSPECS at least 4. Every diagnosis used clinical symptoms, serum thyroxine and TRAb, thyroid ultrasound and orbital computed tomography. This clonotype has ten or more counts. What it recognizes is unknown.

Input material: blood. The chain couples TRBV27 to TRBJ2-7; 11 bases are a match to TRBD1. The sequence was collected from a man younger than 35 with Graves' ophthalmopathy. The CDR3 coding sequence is TGTGCCAGCAGTTTTGGGACAGGGGGTTTCTACGAGCAGTACTTC. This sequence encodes CASSFGTGGFYEQYF.